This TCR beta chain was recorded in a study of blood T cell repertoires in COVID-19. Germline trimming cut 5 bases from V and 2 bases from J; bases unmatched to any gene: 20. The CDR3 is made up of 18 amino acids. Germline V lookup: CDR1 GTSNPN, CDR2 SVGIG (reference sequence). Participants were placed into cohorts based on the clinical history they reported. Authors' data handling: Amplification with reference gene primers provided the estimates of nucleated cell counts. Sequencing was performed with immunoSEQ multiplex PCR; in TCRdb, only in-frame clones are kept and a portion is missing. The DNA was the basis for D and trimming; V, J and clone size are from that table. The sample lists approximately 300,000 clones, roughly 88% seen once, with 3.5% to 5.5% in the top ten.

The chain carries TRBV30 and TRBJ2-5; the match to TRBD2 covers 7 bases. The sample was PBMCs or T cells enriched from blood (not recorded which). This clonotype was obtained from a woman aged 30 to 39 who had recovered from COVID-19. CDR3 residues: CAWVSSGMAITPQETQYF. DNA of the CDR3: TGTGCCTGGGTATCTAGCGGAATGGCAATCACCCCTCAAGAGACCCAGTACTTC.